The next 19 T cell receptor beta chains were all read from a single sample in a study of identical twins. TCRdb processed the 5' RACE reads anew with MiXCR; each CDR3 protein has one entry. The data contain more than 350,000 distinct CDR3 sequences, 7% to 9.5% of them singletons. Sequencing used naive T cells sorted from blood. These receptor sequences come from a woman between 50 and 59 years old in good health.

The gene calls are TRBV2 and TRBJ2-3; tentative D call: TRBD1 (5 bases). Per germline, CDR1 SNHLY and CDR2 FYNNEI. The V end lost 3 bases, the J end lost 1 base, and 17 bases lay between the germline ends. This CDR3 has 17 amino acids. The CDR3 is CASSDPRNTGGTDTQYF. In DNA form, the CDR3 reads TGTGCCAGCAGTGATCCCAGGAACACAGGTGGCACAGATACGCAGTATTTT.

Only a few counts were recorded for this clonotype. The rearrangement links TRBV25-1 to TRBJ2-6; 7 bases match TRBD1. Germline CDR1 reads MGHDK; CDR2 reads SYGVNS. The V segment lost 4 bases and the J segment 2 bases; nucleotides outside the gene matches: 2. This CDR3 has 15 amino acids. CDR3 sequence (DNA): TGTGCCAGCAGTGGCACAGGGGCTGGGGCCAACGTCCTGACTTTC. It is translated as CASSGTGAGANVLTF.

The genes are TRBV7-9 and TRBJ2-3; D unresolved. The CDR3 has 14 residues. Germline-derived CDR1 and CDR2 are SEHNR and FQNEAQ (reference sequence). Trimming removed 7 bases at V and 0 bases at J, with 11 bases between. CDR3 amino acids: CASTYGRSTDTQYF. DNA of the CDR3: TGTGCCAGCACCTACGGGCGGAGCACAGATACGCAGTATTTT.

The CDR3 protein is CASSQSEDTGELFF. The CDR3 nucleotides are TGTGCCAGCAGCCAATCCGAGGACACCGGGGAGCTGTTTTTT. The chain combines TRBV3-1 with TRBJ2-2; D remains ambiguous. The CDR3 runs to 14 residues. V lost 2 bases and J 3 bases, leaving 7 bases between the germline ends. CDR1 is LGHDT and CDR2 is YNNKEL in the germline V gene (reference sequence).

This clonotype has ten or more counts. The chain recombines TRBV6-5 with TRBJ2-1; weak D call: TRBD2 (5 bases). This CDR3 spans 13 amino acids. The germline V and J ends were trimmed by 2 bases and 10 bases, with 12 bases remaining between them. Germline CDR1 is MNHEY and CDR2 is SVGAGI. Here the CDR3 reads CASSYGPLAEQFF. CDR3 nucleotides: TGTGCCAGCAGTTACGGGCCCTTAGCGGAGCAGTTCTTC.

This clonotype has a count of ten or more. The V call is TRBV5-1, the J call TRBJ2-1; D is unclear. This CDR3 is 15 amino acids long. Germline V gene lookup returns CDR1 SGHRS and CDR2 YFSETQ. The V end lost 1 base, the J end lost 0 bases, and 8 bases lay between the germline ends. CDR3 nucleotides: TGCGCCAGCAGCTTGATGGAGAGCTCCTACAATGAGCAGTTCTTC. Translated: CASSLMESSYNEQFF.

The chain employs TRBV30 and TRBJ2-5; 11 positions agree with TRBD1. CDR1 GTSNPN and CDR2 SVGIG come from the germline V gene (reference sequence). Trimming cost V 2 bases and J 9 bases; bases outside gene matches: 8. CDR3 length equals 14 residues. Written as DNA, the CDR3 is TGTGCCTGGAGTCCAGGACAGGGGGCGGCGGCCCAGTACTTC. Protein product: CAWSPGQGAAAQYF. Full variable domain (missing parts from reference TRBV30 and TRBJ2-5): SQTIHQWPATLVQPVGSPLSLECTVEGTSNPNLYWYRQAAGRGLQLLFYSVGIGQISSEVPQNLSASRPQDRQFILSSKKLLLSDSGFYLCAWSPGQGAAAQYFGPGTRLLVL.

This clonotype was counted many times. The chain combines TRBV7-9 with TRBJ2-2, with TRBD2 matching 7 bases. Germline loops: CDR1 SEHNR, CDR2 FQNEAQ (reference sequence). The CDR3 runs to 15 residues. V shed 5 bases, J shed 5 bases, and the junction held 8 bases outside the gene matches. The CDR3 region is CASSPTRDYTGELFF. In nucleotides, the CDR3 is TGTGCCAGCAGCCCAACCCGGGACTATACCGGGGAGCTGTTTTTT.

This clonotype occurred a few times. V is TRBV7-3 and J is TRBJ2-3, with D hard to call. V lost 5 bases and J 6 bases, leaving 15 bases between the germline ends. This CDR3 has 14 amino acids. Germline assignment: CDR1 SGHTA and CDR2 FQGTGA. The CDR3 is CASSDDPTLDTQYF. The CDR3 DNA follows: TGTGCCAGCAGCGACGACCCAACTCTGGATACGCAGTATTTT.

This clonotype was counted ten times or more. V and J are TRBV4-1 and TRBJ2-1; the match to TRBD2 covers 11 bases. The CDR3 has 17 amino acids. Germline assignment: CDR1 MGHRA and CDR2 YSYEKL. J gave up 6 bases and V 5 bases, and 12 bases lay outside the gene matches. The CDR3 DNA sequence: TGCGCCAGCAGCTGGTCGCGACTAGCGGGAAATAGCAATGAGCAGTTCTTC. It translates to CASSWSRLAGNSNEQFF.

At least ten counts were recorded for this clonotype. The chain carries TRBV6-1 and TRBJ2-7, with 11 bases that match TRBD1. The CDR3 length is 18 residues. Germline V CDR1 and CDR2: MNHNS, SASEGT. Trimming cost V 7 bases and J 7 bases; bases outside gene matches: 21. The CDR3 region is CASMFGLPGDRGSGEQYF. In nucleotides, the CDR3 is TGTGCCAGCATGTTCGGGCTACCAGGGGACAGGGGGTCGGGGGAGCAGTACTTC.

V and J are TRBV11-2 and TRBJ2-1; maybe TRBD2 (5 bases). Germline values: CDR1 SGHAT, CDR2 FQNNGV. Deletions cut 0 bases from V and 3 bases from J, with 12 bases between. CDR3 length: 16 residues. The chain's CDR3 is CASSLESGSYYNEQFF. The CDR3 DNA sequence: TGTGCCAGCAGCTTAGAGTCGGGGTCCTACTACAATGAGCAGTTCTTC.

This clonotype was detected only a few times. The rearrangement uses TRBV5-1 and TRBJ2-1, with TRBD2 identical over 13 bases. Germline trimming cut 4 bases from V and 12 bases from J; bases unmatched to any gene: 16. There are 17 residues in the CDR3. Looked up from germline, CDR1 is SGHRS and CDR2 is YFSETQ. The CDR3 region has the DNA TGCGCCAGCAGCCTAACCTCCGGGACTAGCGGGAAGGCGGGGCAGTTCTTC. Protein product: CASSLTSGTSGKAGQFF.

This clonotype was detected a few times. The rearrangement uses TRBV5-1 and TRBJ2-2, with D possibly TRBD1 on 5 matching bases. The V gene's germline CDR1 is SGHRS and CDR2 YFSETQ. V was clipped by 0 bases and J by 2 bases, with 11 bases between them. The CDR3 has 16 amino acids. The CDR3 DNA reads TGCGCCAGCAGCTTGGCAGGGAATAGTAACACCGGGGAGCTGTTTTTT. Residues: CASSLAGNSNTGELFF. The complete variable domain, with remaining parts taken from reference TRBV5-1 and TRBJ2-2, reads KAGVTQTPRYLIKTRGQQVTLSCSPISGHRSVSWYQQTPGQGLQFLFEYFSETQRNKGNFPGRFSGRQFSNSRSEMNVSTLELGDSALYLCASSLAGNSNTGELFFGEGSRLTVL.

This clonotype was counted between two and nine times. J is TRBJ2-7 and V is TRBV30; TRBD2 aligns across 11 bases. Germline loops: CDR1 GTSNPN, CDR2 SVGIG (reference sequence). This CDR3 has 16 residues. Trimming removed 0 bases from V and 8 bases from J; junction bases left unmatched: 12. The CDR3 bases are TGTGCCTGGAGTGTCGGGGTAGCGGGAGGGCCGAATAAGCAGTACGTC. Translating gives CAWSVGVAGGPNKQYV.

The V gene is TRBV15, the J gene TRBJ2-1; TRBD2 might be the D (5 bases). Trimming took off 5 bases at V and 2 bases at J, with 13 bases between the two ends. The CDR3 sequence is 15 residues long. Germline assignment: CDR1 LNHNV and CDR2 YYDKDF (reference sequence). The CDR3 DNA reads TGTGCCACCAGCGGCCAAAGCGGAGCCTACAATGAGCAGTTCTTC. This gives the protein CATSGQSGAYNEQFF.

Here the CDR3 reads CSAPAQVTEAFF. CDR3 nucleotides: TGCAGTGCCCCAGCACAGGTAACTGAAGCTTTCTTT. This chain links TRBV20-1 with TRBJ1-1; weak D call: TRBD1 (5 bases). Germline CDR1 reads DFQATT; CDR2 reads SNEGSKA (reference sequence). The CDR3 is 12 residues long. V shed 6 bases and J shed 5 bases, with 13 bases lying between them.

V is TRBV9 and J is TRBJ2-5; TRBD2 matches at 13 bases. V dropped 3 bases and J dropped 4; count of bases not matched to a gene: 3. Germline CDR1 and CDR2: SGDLS and YYNGEE. The CDR3 covers 15 residues. Here the CDR3 reads CASSAGTSGIETQYF. CDR3 in DNA: TGTGCCAGCAGCGCCGGGACTAGCGGGATAGAGACCCAGTACTTC.

There are a few counts of this clonotype. This chain connects TRBV6-2 or TRBV6-3 to TRBJ2-6; 10 nucleotides align to TRBD1. The trim removed 7 bases at V and 4 bases at J, leaving 13 bases unmatched. The CDR3 consists of 18 residues. The germline V gene has CDR1 MNHEY and CDR2 SVGEGT. CDR3 in DNA: TGTGCCAGCAACCCGGGACAGGGGCGTCCTCTGGGGGCCAACGTCCTGACTTTC. It specifies CASNPGQGRPLGANVLTF.